The present entry profiles one TCR beta chain with its context. Its antigen is not known. This entry is derived from a study of OX40 agonist ivuxolimab in advanced cancers. Overall study context: The patients received agonistic anti-OX40 (CD134) antibody ivuxolimab. A partial response was reached by three patients: one with hepatocellular carcinoma and two with cutaneous melanoma. Study outcomes and limitations: Antigens targeted by the expanded peripheral T cells were not determined.

Trimming removed 3 bases from V and 2 bases from J; junction bases left unmatched: 2. CDR3 length: 14 amino acids. In germline, CDR1 is SNHLY, CDR2 FYNNEI. Produced via immunoSEQ multiplex PCR; TCRdb's table is partial and in-frame only. Of over 65,000 clones in the sample, more than 80% are singletons; the top ten hold around 0.48%. The clonotype comes from an adult with an advanced solid tumor such as melanoma, head and neck, liver or kidney cancer. The material was CD4+ or CD8+ T cells sorted from blood, obtained in a trial of the OX40 agonist ivuxolimab. The chain has TRBV2 and TRBJ2-7, with 9 bases aligning to TRBD1. Here the CDR3 reads CASSERQGAYEQYF. The CDR3, as DNA: TGTGCCAGCAGTGAGAGACAGGGGGCCTACGAGCAGTACTTC. The full variable domain, completed using reference TRBV2 and TRBJ2-7, is EPEVTQTPSHQVTQMGQEVILRCVPISNHLYFYWYRQILGQKVEFLVSFYNNEISEKSEIFDDQFSVERPDGSNFTLKIRSTKLEDSAMYFCASSERQGAYEQYFGPGTRLTVT.